The 25 T cell receptor beta chains reported below all come from one sample, sequenced in a study of T cell repertoires in cytomegalovirus infection (dated 2019 in TCRdb). The run used an Illumina HiSeq 1500. Clones were called with MiXCR by TCRdb after fastp trimmed the public reads at Q25, and only in-frame beta chains were retained. Rows with one shared CDR3 protein collapse into an entry with the most common genes and DNA. This sample is represented by about 130,000 distinct CDR3 sequences; roughly a quarter of them were singletons. Jointly, the top ten make up 30% to 40% of the sample. No antigen has been identified for these receptors. Specimen: PBMCs, sequenced either directly or after in vitro stimulation (not recorded which). Receptors were obtained from a human donor in good health (CMV status not recorded). Some clones in this sample may be carry-over from other donors' samples.

This clonotype was picked up a small number of times. V gene TRBV6-1 combines with J gene TRBJ2-5, with 8 positions matching TRBD1. The CDR3 runs 14 residues. Trimming removed 2 bases from V and 5 bases from J; junction bases left unmatched: 4. Per germline, CDR1 MNHNS and CDR2 SASEGT. The CDR3 nucleotides read TGTGCCAGCAGTGAACGCAGGGGGCTCGAGACCCAGTACTTC. This codes for CASSERRGLETQYF.

The sample holds a few counts of this clonotype. The CDR3 loop is CASGLVRGSGSLSYNEQFF. Written as DNA, the CDR3 is TGTGCTAGTGGTTTGGTACGGGGTAGCGGGTCCCTATCCTACAATGAGCAGTTCTTC. The genes are TRBV12-5 and TRBJ2-1; 7 bases agree with TRBD2. V lost 0 bases to trimming and J lost 1 base; unmatched junction nucleotides: 12. Germline CDR1 and CDR2: LGHNT and FRNRAP. The CDR3 runs 19 residues.

CDR3 bases: TGTGCCAGCAGTGAAATAGGGGTCGGAGAAAAACTGTTTTTT. Amino acids: CASSEIGVGEKLFF. The chain is built from TRBV2 and TRBJ1-4, with D possibly being TRBD1 (5 bases). Trimming removed 2 bases at V and 8 bases at J, with 12 bases between. Per the germline V gene, CDR1 is SNHLY and CDR2 is FYNNEI. CDR3 size: 14 residues.

The chain links TRBV5-1 to TRBJ1-5; TRBD1 matches at 9 bases. Germline CDR1 SGHRS, CDR2 YFSETQ. This CDR3 has 15 amino acids. After removal of 3 bases from V and 7 bases from J, the junction contained 8 bases not matched to a gene. DNA of the CDR3: TGCGCCAGCAGCTCGGGGACAGGGACTAAACAGCCCCAGCATTTT. Amino acid sequence: CASSSGTGTKQPQHF. The variable domain in full, completed from reference TRBV5-1 and TRBJ1-5, reads KAGVTQTPRYLIKTRGQQVTLSCSPISGHRSVSWYQQTPGQGLQFLFEYFSETQRNKGNFPGRFSGRQFSNSRSEMNVSTLELGDSALYLCASSSGTGTKQPQHFGDGTRLSIL.

This rearrangement joins TRBV2 to TRBJ1-2, with TRBD1 matching over 10 bases. This CDR3 is 15 amino acids long. Germline loops: CDR1 SNHLY, CDR2 FYNNEI. Trimming cost V 7 bases and J 5 bases; bases outside gene matches: 10. This CDR3 reads CASTGERTGGYGYTF. The CDR3 nucleotides are TGTGCCAGCACCGGGGAGCGGACAGGGGGATATGGCTACACCTTC. Full variable domain (rest looked up from reference TRBV2 and TRBJ1-2): EPEVTQTPSHQVTQMGQEVILRCVPISNHLYFYWYRQILGQKVEFLVSFYNNEISEKSEIFDDQFSVERPDGSNFTLKIRSTKLEDSAMYFCASTGERTGGYGYTFGSGTRLTVV.

The genes are TRBV6-2 or TRBV6-3 and TRBJ2-5; D is unresolved. Per germline, CDR1 MNHEY and CDR2 SVGEGT. The CDR3 is 11 amino acids. Trimming pared 5 bases from V and 4 bases from J, leaving 5 bases between. Written as DNA, the CDR3 is TGTGCCAGCAGTAATATAGAGACCCAGTACTTC. The encoded protein is CASSNIETQYF.

This clonotype showed up just a few times. The chain recombines TRBV28 with TRBJ2-2, with D perhaps matching TRBD1 (6 bases). V was cut by 7 bases and J by 6 bases, with 15 bases left in between. The V gene's germline CDR1 is MDHEN and CDR2 SYDVKM. This CDR3 comprises 14 residues. The CDR3: CASIGDIWAGELFF. The CDR3 DNA reads TGTGCCAGCATTGGGGACATATGGGCCGGGGAGCTGTTTTTT.

This clonotype has ten or more counts. The chain links TRBV7-2 to TRBJ2-5; a weak D match, TRBD1 (7 bases). Trimming took off 4 bases at V and 3 bases at J, with 18 bases between the two ends. From germline, CDR1 is SGHTA and CDR2 FQGNSA. The CDR3 loop spans 16 amino acids. The DNA of the CDR3 is TGTGCCAGCAGCTGGGGCCGGCAGGGGGGCAAAGAGACCCAGTACTTC. Amino acids: CASSWGRQGGKETQYF.

This clonotype was recorded at least ten times. This chain connects TRBV6-6 to TRBJ2-5; 9 nucleotides line up with TRBD2. This CDR3 comprises 14 residues. The germline CDR1 and CDR2 sequences are MNHNY and SVGAGI (reference sequence). V was clipped by 4 bases and J by 6 bases; unmatched bases: 6. The CDR3 here is CASSFSGSRKTQYF. The CDR3 nucleotides are TGTGCCAGCAGTTTTAGCGGGAGTAGGAAGACCCAGTACTTC.

This clonotype was detected many times. V is TRBV7-8 and J is TRBJ2-5, with D perhaps TRBD1 (6 bases). The V end was cut by 1 base, the J end by 5 bases, with 20 bases between. The length of the CDR3 is 17 residues. Germline loops: CDR1 SGHVS, CDR2 FQNEAQ. Here the CDR3 reads CASSLVRLGGWRETQYF. The CDR3, as DNA: TGTGCCAGCAGCTTAGTTAGGCTAGGGGGTTGGAGGGAGACCCAGTACTTC.

V gene TRBV6-7 combines with J gene TRBJ2-7; D is undetermined. TRBV6-7 is designated an ORF whose function remains uncertain. Trimming pared 2 bases from V and 9 bases from J, leaving 17 bases between. The CDR3 is 14 amino acids. CDR3 in DNA: TGTGCCAGCAGTTACGGTGGGATCTACGAGCGGCAGTACTTC. Its translation: CASSYGGIYERQYF.

For the CDR3, the DNA is TGTGCCACCACCCAAAGAGGGTCCGGGGAGCTGTTTTTT. Protein: CATTQRGSGELFF. The chain uses TRBV24-1 and TRBJ2-2; a weak D match, TRBD2 (5 bases). The germline V gene encodes CDR1 KGHDR and CDR2 SFDVKD. The CDR3 has 13 amino acids. Trimming removed 8 bases at V and 6 bases at J, with 12 bases between.

V usage is TRBV7-2 and J usage is TRBJ1-5; no clear D. V was trimmed by 1 base and J by 4 bases, leaving 11 bases between them. The length of the CDR3 is 15 residues. Germline V lookup: CDR1 SGHTA, CDR2 FQGNSA. As DNA, the CDR3 is TGTGCCAGCAGCTTAGTAGTTATGGGGAATCAGCCCCAGCATTTT. It yields the protein CASSLVVMGNQPQHF.

This clonotype came up a few times. The chain has TRBV24-1 and TRBJ2-3, with D unresolved. The germline CDR1 and CDR2 sequences are KGHDR and SFDVKD. This CDR3 has 14 amino acids. V gave up 0 bases and J gave up 3 bases, with 6 bases separating them. This chain's CDR3 is CATSDLPGTDTQYF. CDR3 in DNA: TGTGCCACCAGTGATTTGCCGGGTACAGATACGCAGTATTTT.

By sample fraction, this clonotype is medium-sized. The chain joins TRBV7-6 to TRBJ2-7; D unclear. The CDR3 loop spans 13 amino acids. Germline V gene lookup returns CDR1 SGHVS and CDR2 FNYEAQ. V gave up 4 bases and J gave up 5 bases, with 12 bases separating them. The CDR3 is CASSSNAVNEQYV. The CDR3 nucleotides are TGTGCCAGCAGCTCCAATGCGGTCAACGAGCAGTACGTC.

This clonotype qualifies as medium-sized. The rearrangement links TRBV7-2 to TRBJ1-1; D gene uncertain. Germline assignment: CDR1 SGHTA and CDR2 FQGNSA. V lost 2 bases to trimming and J lost 0 bases, with 7 bases between them. The CDR3 consists of 14 residues. CDR3 sequence reads: CASSLSPLNTEAFF. CDR3 in DNA: TGTGCCAGCAGCTTAAGTCCATTGAACACTGAAGCTTTCTTT.

This clonotype was seen only a few times. V usage is TRBV3-1 and J usage is TRBJ1-2; 8 bases map to TRBD1. Germline trimming cut 4 bases from V and 1 base from J; bases unmatched to any gene: 5. CDR1 and CDR2 (germline): LGHDT, YNNKEL (reference sequence). The CDR3 sequence is 15 residues long. The CDR3 sequence: CASSPGQGSNYGYTF. The CDR3 DNA reads as TGTGCCAGCAGCCCCGGACAGGGTAGTAACTATGGCTACACCTTC.

The chain is built from TRBV15 and TRBJ2-1; D gene uncertain. Germline V gene lookup returns CDR1 LNHNV and CDR2 YYDKDF (reference sequence). The CDR3 extends over 13 amino acids. V lost 0 bases, J lost 6 bases, and 6 bases lay in between. CDR3 DNA sequence: TGTGCCACCAGCAGAGATATGTCCAATGAGCAGTTCTTC. Its translation: CATSRDMSNEQFF.

This clonotype was found a few times. J is TRBJ2-7 and V is TRBV27; 7 nucleotides agree with TRBD1. The germline CDR1 and CDR2 sequences are MNHEY and SMNVEV (reference sequence). With V trimmed by 6 bases and J by 2 bases, 7 bases remained unmatched. This CDR3 spans 14 amino acids. This CDR3 reads CASRRRQGPYEQYF. As DNA, the CDR3 is TGTGCCAGCAGACGAAGACAGGGCCCCTACGAGCAGTACTTC.

This clonotype was counted a single time. V usage is TRBV4-1 and J usage is TRBJ2-7; 12 nucleotides line up with TRBD2. The CDR3 consists of 19 residues. Trimming cost V 1 base and J 3 bases; bases outside gene matches: 13. The germline V gene encodes CDR1 MGHRA and CDR2 YSYEKL. Written as DNA, the CDR3 is TGCGCCAGCAGCCAAGTTTCCCTAGCGGGAGGGCGCTTGAACTACGAGCAGTACTTC. This codes for CASSQVSLAGGRLNYEQYF.

This clonotype was counted only a few times. The CDR3 loop is CASSLAGLPGGELFF. In DNA, the CDR3 is TGTGCCAGCAGCTTAGCGGGACTACCTGGGGGGGAGCTGTTTTTT. The rearrangement joins TRBV7-2 to TRBJ2-2; 7 bases agree with TRBD2. Trimming cost V 0 bases and J 8 bases; bases outside gene matches: 6. The CDR3 has 15 amino acids. Looked up from germline, CDR1 is SGHTA and CDR2 is FQGNSA.

The chain combines TRBV6-2 or TRBV6-3 with TRBJ2-5, with 13 bases that match TRBD2. Germline lookup yields CDR1 MNHEY and CDR2 SVGEGT. CDR3 length: 16 residues. The junction had 4 bases not matched to a gene; V was cut back by 5 bases and J by 1 base. The CDR3 protein is CASSRLAGGPQETQYF. The DNA for the CDR3 is TGTGCCAGCAGTCGACTAGCGGGAGGACCCCAAGAGACCCAGTACTTC.

Many counts were recorded for this clonotype. As DNA, the CDR3 is TGTGCCAGCAGCTTAATGGGAGGGGGAGCATATGAGCAGTTCTTC. Translated: CASSLMGGGAYEQFF. The chain employs TRBV7-2 and TRBJ2-1; D is possibly TRBD2 (7 bases). V was shortened by 2 bases and J by 8 bases, with 16 bases between the two germline ends. This CDR3 has 15 residues. Germline lookup yields CDR1 SGHTA and CDR2 FQGNSA.

The rearrangement links TRBV19 to TRBJ1-2; D gene ambiguous. Trimming left V 3 bases short and J 5 bases short, with 25 bases between. The length of the CDR3 is 18 residues. Germline lookup yields CDR1 LNHDA and CDR2 SQIVND (reference sequence). Here the CDR3 DNA reads TGTGCCAGTAGTATTACTCATAGGACTTACAAGTCGGCTTATGGCTACACCTTC. Encoded protein: CASSITHRTYKSAYGYTF. Looking up the rest from reference TRBV19 and TRBJ1-2 gives the full variable domain: DGGITQSPKYLFRKEGQNVTLSCEQNLNHDAMYWYRQDPGQGLRLIYYSQIVNDFQKGDIAEGYSVSREKKESFPLTVTSAQKNPTAFYLCASSITHRTYKSAYGYTFGSGTRLTVV.

This clonotype has only a few counts. V gene TRBV7-9 combines with J gene TRBJ2-3; D may be TRBD1 or TRBD2 (5 bases each). CDR1 and CDR2 from the germline V gene are SEHNR and FQNEAQ (reference sequence). The CDR3 runs 15 residues. Trimming stripped 5 bases from V and 3 bases from J, with 15 bases between. CDR3 residues: CASSPPGAATDTQYF. CDR3 nucleotides: TGTGCCAGCAGCCCGCCCGGGGCGGCGACAGATACGCAGTATTTT.